The 14 T cell receptor beta chains listed next were all sequenced from one sample in a study of T cells in Graves' hyperthyroidism and ophthalmopathy. TCR beta CDR3 regions were amplified from RNA. Using the HTBI primer set, a first-round RT-PCR was run on the TCR CDR3. Each CDR3 protein gets one entry after TCRdb re-called the multiplex PCR reads with MiXCR. The table lists some 490,000 distinct CDR3 sequences, 22% of them singletons. The sample consisted of blood. Receptors originate from a woman between 70 and 85 years old with Graves' ophthalmopathy.

The chain links TRBV11-2 to TRBJ1-5; 12 positions match TRBD1. After removal of 4 bases from V and 4 bases from J, the junction contained 8 bases not matched to a gene. The V gene's germline CDR1 is SGHAT and CDR2 FQNNGV. CDR3 length: 17 amino acids. The CDR3: CASSSGGTGGPNQPQHF. DNA of the CDR3: TGTGCCAGCAGCTCAGGCGGGACAGGGGGCCCGAATCAGCCCCAGCATTTT.

The table lists this clonotype with many counts. J is TRBJ2-5 and V is TRBV18; maybe TRBD1 (6 bases). The V end was cut by 0 bases, the J end by 6 bases, with 17 bases between. The CDR3 extends over 16 amino acids. Germline-derived CDR1 and CDR2 are KGHSH and LQKENI. CDR3 loop: CASSPPSTGTGKTQYF. Here the CDR3 DNA reads TGTGCCAGCTCACCACCGTCAACAGGGACGGGGAAGACCCAGTACTTC.

This clonotype appeared many times. The J gene is TRBJ2-7, the V gene TRBV2; possibly TRBD1 or TRBD2 for D (5 bases each). V was shortened by 7 bases and J by 0 bases, with 19 bases between the two germline ends. Germline values: CDR1 SNHLY, CDR2 FYNNEI. There are 16 residues in the CDR3. The DNA of the CDR3 is TGTGCCAGCACCACCGACTCGGGACGCTTCTCCTACGAGCAGTACTTC. Translation: CASTTDSGRFSYEQYF.

A remark on this clonotype: At one end the junction does not follow the germline gene, possibly because of a read error. V is TRBV6-2 or TRBV6-3 and J is TRBJ2-7; 11 bases are a match to TRBD2. The CDR3 sequence is 13 residues long. Germline V gene lookup returns CDR1 MNHEY and CDR2 SVGEGT. The CDR3 region has the DNA TGTGTCAGCAGCCCTAGCGGGAGGTACGAGCAGTACTTC. It codes for CVSSPSGRYEQYF.

The rearrangement joins TRBV30 to TRBJ1-2, with TRBD1 as a possible D gene (5 bases). The germline CDR1 and CDR2 sequences are GTSNPN and SVGIG (reference sequence). V lost 5 bases to trimming and J lost 0 bases, with 10 bases between them. CDR3 length equals 13 residues. Here the CDR3 DNA reads TGTGCCTGGGCGACAGCGTCTAACTATGGCTACACCTTC. The encoded protein is CAWATASNYGYTF. The variable domain in full, with the rest retrieved from reference TRBV30 and TRBJ1-2, is SQTIHQWPATLVQPVGSPLSLECTVEGTSNPNLYWYRQAAGRGLQLLFYSVGIGQISSEVPQNLSASRPQDRQFILSSKKLLLSDSGFYLCAWATASNYGYTFGSGTRLTVV.

This clonotype was recorded once. The chain is built from TRBV29-1 and TRBJ2-1, with D uncertain. This CDR3 spans 13 amino acids. Germline CDR1 reads SQVTM; CDR2 reads ANQGSEA. CDR3 loop: CIVLGGDYNEQFF. The CDR3 nucleotides are TGCATTGTACTTGGCGGTGACTACAATGAGCAGTTCTTC.

This clonotype was recorded many times. CDR3 DNA sequence: TGTGCCAGCAGCCAAGGGTCTGGAAACACCATATATTTT. It translates to CASSQGSGNTIYF. The rearrangement uses TRBV3-1 and TRBJ1-3; no clear D gene. The CDR3 covers 13 residues. Germline V lookup: CDR1 LGHDT, CDR2 YNNKEL (reference sequence). V was cut by 1 base and J by 1 base, with 2 bases left in between. Using reference TRBV3-1 and TRBJ1-3 for the parts outside the CDR3, the full variable domain is DTAVSQTPKYLVTQMGNDKSIKCEQNLGHDTMYWYKQDSKKFLKIMFSYNNKELIINETVPNRFSPKSPDKAHLNLHINSLELGDSAVYFCASSQGSGNTIYFGEGSWLTVV.

DNA for the CDR3: TGTGCCAGCAGCCCGGAAGGGGGGCGGGGAGACTACGAGCAGTACTTC. It specifies CASSPEGGRGDYEQYF. The chain combines TRBV9 with TRBJ2-7; D assignment may be TRBD1 or TRBD2 (6 bases each). Trimming cost V 4 bases and J 3 bases, with 20 bases left between them. The CDR3 has 16 residues. Germline lookup yields CDR1 SGDLS and CDR2 YYNGEE.

The DNA of the CDR3 is TGTGCCTGGGGTACGGGGCAAGAGACCCAGTACTTC. It is translated as CAWGTGQETQYF. The chain recombines TRBV30 with TRBJ2-5; TRBD2 might be the D (5 bases). Germline lookup yields CDR1 GTSNPN and CDR2 SVGIG (reference sequence). The CDR3 is made up of 12 amino acids. V lost 5 bases, J lost 2 bases, and 9 bases lay in between.

This clonotype was counted at least ten times. The CDR3 protein is CASSLARKGGTYGYTF. The DNA for the CDR3 is TGTGCCAGCAGCTTAGCGAGGAAGGGAGGGACCTATGGCTACACCTTC. V and J are TRBV7-2 and TRBJ1-2; a possible D gene is TRBD1 (5 bases). The ends were cut back, 0 bases at V and 4 bases at J, with 15 bases in the middle. This CDR3 is built from 16 residues. Germline CDR1 and CDR2: SGHTA and FQGNSA. The full variable domain, rest sourced from reference TRBV7-2 and TRBJ1-2, is GAGVSQSPSNKVTEKGKDVELRCDPISGHTALYWYRQSLGQGLEFLIYFQGNSAPDKSGLPSDRFSAERTGGSVSTLTIQRTQQEDSAVYLCASSLARKGGTYGYTFGSGTRLTVV.

The chain joins TRBV10-3 to TRBJ2-1; 8 bases are a match to TRBD2. The CDR3 runs 16 residues. The germline gives CDR1 ENHRY, CDR2 SYGVKD. The V and J ends lost 4 bases and 0 bases, in that order; junction bases with no gene match: 5. The CDR3 protein is CAISARTSSSYNEQFF. CDR3 nucleotides: TGTGCCATCAGTGCGCGGACTAGCTCCTCCTACAATGAGCAGTTCTTC.

This clonotype was seen only a few times. The chain combines TRBV2 with TRBJ1-2; D is undetermined. Germline lookup yields CDR1 SNHLY and CDR2 FYNNEI. The ends were cut back, 4 bases at V and 0 bases at J, with 6 bases in the middle. This CDR3 is built from 13 residues. For the CDR3, the DNA is TGTGCCAGCAGTGTGCAGGCTAACTATGGCTACACCTTC. Amino acids: CASSVQANYGYTF.

This clonotype was observed many times. J is TRBJ2-1 and V is TRBV12-3 or TRBV12-4; 11 nucleotides line up with TRBD2. The ends lost 6 bases at V and 10 bases at J; junction bases unmatched: 11. This CDR3 is built from 15 residues. The CDR3 DNA reads TGTGCCAGCAGCTCGTATAGCGGGGGGGGGGCGGAGCAGTTCTTC. It is translated as CASSSYSGGGAEQFF.

This rearrangement joins TRBV28 to TRBJ2-2; 8 nucleotides match TRBD2. The length of the CDR3 is 14 residues. After removal of 5 bases from V and 8 bases from J, the junction contained 7 bases not matched to a gene. Germline-derived CDR1 and CDR2 are MDHEN and SYDVKM. CDR3 sequence reads: CASSTIRGRGELFF. The CDR3 DNA reads as TGTGCCAGCAGTACCATTCGCGGGAGGGGGGAGCTGTTTTTT.